A single TCR beta chain is shown here with its context. Its antigen is undetermined. This specimen belongs to a study of shared clonotypes between healthy human individuals. Study background: Donor ages ranged 18 to 49 years: a couple of women, a few men. Study-wide findings and caveats: Sampling included only blood; tissue repertoires likely differ. Across subsets, estimated richness was generally greater for naive than for memory populations. It was the non-shared clonotypes that had lower generation probabilities than clonotypes shared by all four donors.

V was cut by 3 bases and J by 0 bases, with 20 bases left in between. Germline V gene data show CDR1 as SGDLS and CDR2 as YYNGEE. The CDR3 has 18 amino acids. The naive CD8 population came from CD45RO-negative cells selected for CCR7, without terminally differentiated effector memory CD45RA+ cells. Some clones are missing from TCRdb's copy, which holds only in-frame ones; the method was immunoSEQ multiplex PCR. The table includes some 2 million clones, roughly 94% detected once. The V call is TRBV9, the J call TRBJ2-3, with D perhaps being TRBD1 or TRBD2 (6 bases each). Sequenced sample: naive CD8+ T cells sorted from blood. The sequence was collected from a man aged 18 to 30 in good health. CDR3 bases: TGTGCCAGCAGCGGCGGAGGAGGGGGAGAGACTAGCACAGATACGCAGTATTTT. Translation gives CASSGGGGGETSTDTQYF.